One and the same sample provided the 5 T cell receptor beta chains below, sequenced in a study of blood T cell repertoires in COVID-19. Profiled with immunoSEQ multiplex PCR; TCRdb holds only in-frame clones, not every one. The data hold roughly 69,000 clones, with over 65% observed a single time. Sequencing was carried out using peripheral blood. These receptors originate from a man aged 60 to 69 with COVID-19, enrolled during active disease.

The V gene is TRBV3-1 (or the pseudogene TRBV3-2), the J gene TRBJ2-7; perhaps TRBD2 as D (5 bases). Germline loops: CDR1 LGHDT, CDR2 YNNKEL (reference sequence). V gave up 1 base and J gave up 5 bases, with 18 bases separating them. The CDR3 contains 16 residues. The CDR3 sequence is CASSQGGGGRRNEQYF. In DNA form, the CDR3 reads TGTGCCAGCAGCCAAGGGGGTGGTGGGAGAAGAAACGAGCAGTACTTC.

V and J are TRBV11-2 and TRBJ1-5; D ambiguous. Germline assignment: CDR1 SGHAT and CDR2 FQNNGV. V was cut by 2 bases and J by 7 bases, with 9 bases left in between. The CDR3 is made up of 13 amino acids. The CDR3 region is CASSLTPQQPQHF. The CDR3 nucleotides read TGTGCCAGCAGCTTAACCCCCCAGCAGCCCCAGCATTTT.

This chain links TRBV7-9 with TRBJ1-4, with TRBD1 matching 7 bases. The germline V gene has CDR1 SEHNR and CDR2 FQNEAQ (reference sequence). The CDR3 spans 15 residues. The trim removed 2 bases at V and 8 bases at J, leaving 8 bases unmatched. The CDR3 region has the DNA TGTGCCAGCAGCTTATCCCCAGGGGGAAAAGAAAAACTGTTTTTT. Translated, it gives CASSLSPGGKEKLFF. The full variable domain, rest sourced from reference TRBV7-9 and TRBJ1-4, is DTGVSQNPRHKITKRGQNVTFRCDPISEHNRLYWYRQTLGQGPEFLTYFQNEAQLEKSRLLSDRFSAERPKGSFSTLEIQRTEQGDSAMYLCASSLSPGGKEKLFFGSGTQLSVL.

The V gene is TRBV6-6, the J gene TRBJ2-7; TRBD1 matches at 7 bases. This CDR3 comprises 13 residues. Germline V gene data show CDR1 as MNHNY and CDR2 as SVGAGI (reference sequence). V trimming: 6 bases; J trimming: 3 bases; junction bases outside the gene matches: 5. In DNA, the CDR3 is TGTGCCAGCAGCCTGACAGGGAACTACGAGCAGTACTTC. This gives the protein CASSLTGNYEQYF.

The rearrangement uses TRBV5-6 and TRBJ1-2, with 8 bases fitting TRBD1. The CDR3 extends over 15 amino acids. From germline, CDR1 is SGHDT and CDR2 YYEEEE. Trimming removed 4 bases from V and 3 bases from J; junction bases left unmatched: 8. The CDR3 region is CASSTPGQDYYGYTF. The CDR3 nucleotides read TGTGCCAGCAGCACCCCGGGACAGGACTACTATGGCTACACCTTC.